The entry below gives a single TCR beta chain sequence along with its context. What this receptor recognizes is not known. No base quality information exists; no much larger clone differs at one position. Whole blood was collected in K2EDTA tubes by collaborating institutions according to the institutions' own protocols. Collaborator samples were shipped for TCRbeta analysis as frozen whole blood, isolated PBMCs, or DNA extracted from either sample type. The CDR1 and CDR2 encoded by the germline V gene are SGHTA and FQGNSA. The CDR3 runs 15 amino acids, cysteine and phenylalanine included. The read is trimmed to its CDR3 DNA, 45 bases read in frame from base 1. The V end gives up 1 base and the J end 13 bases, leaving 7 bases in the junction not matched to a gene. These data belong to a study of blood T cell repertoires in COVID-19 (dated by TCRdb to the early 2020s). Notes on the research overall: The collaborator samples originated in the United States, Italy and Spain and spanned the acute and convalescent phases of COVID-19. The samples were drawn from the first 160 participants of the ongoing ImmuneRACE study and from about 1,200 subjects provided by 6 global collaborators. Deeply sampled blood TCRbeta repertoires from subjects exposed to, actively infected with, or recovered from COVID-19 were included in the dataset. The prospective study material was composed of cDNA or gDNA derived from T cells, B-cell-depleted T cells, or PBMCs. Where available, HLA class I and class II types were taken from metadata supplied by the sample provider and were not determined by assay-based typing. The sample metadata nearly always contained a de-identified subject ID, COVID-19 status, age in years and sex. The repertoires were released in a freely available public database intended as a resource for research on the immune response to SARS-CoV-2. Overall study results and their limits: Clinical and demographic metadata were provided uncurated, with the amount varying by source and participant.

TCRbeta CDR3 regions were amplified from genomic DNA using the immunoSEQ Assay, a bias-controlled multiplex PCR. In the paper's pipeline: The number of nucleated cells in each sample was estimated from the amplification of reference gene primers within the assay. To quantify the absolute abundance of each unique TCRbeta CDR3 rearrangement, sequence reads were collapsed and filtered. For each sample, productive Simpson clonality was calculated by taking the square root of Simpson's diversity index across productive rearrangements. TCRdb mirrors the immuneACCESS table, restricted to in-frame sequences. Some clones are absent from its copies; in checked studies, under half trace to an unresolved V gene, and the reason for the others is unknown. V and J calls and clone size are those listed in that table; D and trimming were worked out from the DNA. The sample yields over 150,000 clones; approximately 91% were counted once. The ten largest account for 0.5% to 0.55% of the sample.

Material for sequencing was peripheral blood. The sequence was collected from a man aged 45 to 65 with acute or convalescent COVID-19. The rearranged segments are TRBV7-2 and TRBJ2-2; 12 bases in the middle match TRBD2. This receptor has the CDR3 CASSLGASGGARLFF. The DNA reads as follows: TGTGCCAGCAGCTTAGGCGCTAGCGGGGGGGCGAGGCTGTTTTTT. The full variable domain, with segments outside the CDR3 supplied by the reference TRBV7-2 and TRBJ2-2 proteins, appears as GAGVSQSPSNKVTEKGKDVELRCDPISGHTALYWYRQSLGQGLEFLIYFQGNSAPDKSGLPSDRFSAERTGGSVSTLTIQRTQQEDSAVYLCASSLGASGGARLFFGEGSRLTVL.